The sequence of this TCR beta chain was determined in a study of Graves' ophthalmopathy and Graves' hyperthyroidism. Overall study results and limits: The model forecast ophthalmopathy progression, reaching 60% to 71% sensitivity and less than 75% specificity.

From RNA, the CDR3 regions of TCR beta chains were amplified and sequenced. First-round RT-PCR employed HTBI primers, with a second-round multiplex PCR after it. MiXCR, run by TCRdb on the multiplex PCR reads, gives a single entry per CDR3 protein. Of over 500,000 distinct CDR3 sequences listed, about a fifth are singletons. V lost 4 bases and J 7 bases, leaving 13 bases between the germline ends. CDR1 is SGHNT, CDR2 YENEEA, per germline. CDR3 size: 13 residues. If no ophthalmopathy appeared within 18 months of follow-up, hyperthyroidism was termed stable. Exclusion criteria comprised other autoimmune diseases, uncontrolled infections, pregnancy or lactation in patients. This clonotype was counted ten times or more. Antigen unknown.

The rearrangement links TRBV11-3 to TRBJ1-1; D is perhaps TRBD1 (5 bases). This clonotype originated in a woman aged 18-29 years with stable Graves' hyperthyroidism. Some clones in this sample may be carry-over from other donors' samples. The source material was peripheral blood. For the CDR3, the DNA is TGTGCCAGCAGCTATGGACAATACTATGAAGCTTTCTTT. This sequence encodes CASSYGQYYEAFF. Filled out from reference TRBV11-3 and TRBJ1-1, the complete variable domain reads EAGVVQSPRYKIIEKKQPVAFWCNPISGHNTLYWYLQNLGQGPELLIRYENEEAVDDSQLPKDRFSAERLKGVDSTLKIQPAELGDSAVYLCASSYGQYYEAFFGQGTRLTVV.